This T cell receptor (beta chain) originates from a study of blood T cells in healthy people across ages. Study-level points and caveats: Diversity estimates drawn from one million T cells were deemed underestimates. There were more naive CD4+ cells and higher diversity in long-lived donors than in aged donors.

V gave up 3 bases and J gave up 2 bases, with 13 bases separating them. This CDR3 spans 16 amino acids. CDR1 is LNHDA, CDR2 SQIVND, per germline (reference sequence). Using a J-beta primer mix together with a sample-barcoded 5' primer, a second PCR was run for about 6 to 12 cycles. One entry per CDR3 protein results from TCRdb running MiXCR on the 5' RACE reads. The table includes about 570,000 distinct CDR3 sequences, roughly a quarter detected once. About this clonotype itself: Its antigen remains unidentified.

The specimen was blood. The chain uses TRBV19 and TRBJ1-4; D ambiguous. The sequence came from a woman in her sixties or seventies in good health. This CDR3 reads CASSISYRNTNEKLFF. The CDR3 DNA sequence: TGTGCCAGTAGTATCTCTTACAGAAACACTAATGAAAAACTGTTTTTT.